The present TCR beta chain was sequenced within a study of spatial heterogeneity in lung cancer. With respect to this clonotype: The junction departs from germline at one end; a sequencing error may be responsible.

The CDR3 has 14 residues. Noted time point: sample taken at primary tumor resection. Carried by each TCR cDNA molecule was a unique molecular identifier. TCRdb independently ran MiXCR on the 5' RACE reads; one entry per CDR3 protein. The repertoire holds about 35,000 distinct CDR3 sequences, with approximately 3.1% as singletons. The chain joins TRBV12-3 or TRBV12-4 to TRBJ1-1; 8 nucleotides match TRBD1. The specimen was normal lung tissue next to the tumor, collected at surgery. The origin of this receptor is a male donor with early-stage non-small cell lung cancer. CDR3 nucleotide sequence: TGTGTCAGCAGCTCCCAACAGGGGGTGACTGAAGCTTTCTTT. Its protein product is CVSSSQQGVTEAFF.